This TCR beta chain appears in the sequencing data of a study of cytomegalovirus exposure and HLA in healthy donors. This CDR3 has 17 residues. V lost 4 bases and J lost 4; bases outside the gene matches: 10. Germline CDR1 and CDR2: SGHNT and YYREEE (reference sequence). In the case of this clone: The antigen is undetermined.

In the PCR, 60 Vbeta and 13 Jbeta primers were used. Generated by immunoSEQ multiplex PCR, the TCRdb table keeps only in-frame clones and is missing some. The top ten hold 1% to 1.5% of the sample, which has about 130,000 clones, around 83% seen once. Study findings and constraints: Analysis was carried out at a later point, and it linked a missense DCLRE1C variant to TCR beta V- and J-gene trimming. The study labeled 164 TCR beta chains cytomegalovirus-associated. Some V segments, including TRBV6-2 and TRBV6-3, were excluded as indistinguishable.

Material: PBMCs. This sequence was found in a girl aged 2-10 years in good health and CMV-seronegative. This chain joins TRBV5-4 and TRBJ2-7; 14 nucleotides match TRBD2. CDR3 protein: CASSPRPGTSGSYEQYF. The CDR3 DNA reads as TGTGCCAGCAGCCCCCGGCCAGGGACTAGCGGGAGTTACGAGCAGTACTTC.